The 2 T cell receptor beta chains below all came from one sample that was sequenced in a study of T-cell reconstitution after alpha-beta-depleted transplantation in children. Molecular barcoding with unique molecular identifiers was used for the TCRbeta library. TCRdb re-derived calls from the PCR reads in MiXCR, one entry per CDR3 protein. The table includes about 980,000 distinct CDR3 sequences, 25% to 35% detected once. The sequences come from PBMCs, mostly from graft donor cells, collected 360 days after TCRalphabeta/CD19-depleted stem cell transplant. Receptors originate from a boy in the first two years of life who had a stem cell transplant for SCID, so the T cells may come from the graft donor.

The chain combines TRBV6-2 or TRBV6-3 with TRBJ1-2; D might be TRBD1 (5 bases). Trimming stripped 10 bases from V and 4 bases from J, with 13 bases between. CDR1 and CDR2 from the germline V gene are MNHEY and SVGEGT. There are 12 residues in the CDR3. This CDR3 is CATIKGTYGYTF. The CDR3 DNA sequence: TGTGCCACCATAAAGGGGACCTATGGCTACACCTTC.

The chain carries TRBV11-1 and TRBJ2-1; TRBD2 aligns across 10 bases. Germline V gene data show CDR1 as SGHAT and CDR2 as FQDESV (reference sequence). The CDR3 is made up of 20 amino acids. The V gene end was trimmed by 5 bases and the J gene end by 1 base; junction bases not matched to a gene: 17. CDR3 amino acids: CASSTSFLAGVLPSYNEQFF. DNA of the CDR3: TGTGCCAGCAGCACCAGCTTTCTAGCGGGGGTCCTCCCATCCTACAATGAGCAGTTCTTC.